This T cell receptor beta chain was observed in a study of shared clonotypes between healthy human individuals. Study-wide findings and caveats: The genetic and exposure-history diversity represented was limited by few donors.

The length of the CDR3 is 13 residues. V lost 6 bases and J lost 2, with 11 bases in between. The V gene's germline CDR1 is MDHEN and CDR2 SYDVKM. Deep-level assay runs were performed. Tens of thousands of T cell genomes (approximately 0.2 ug DNA) went into each sorted-subset replicate. Method: immunoSEQ multiplex PCR; TCRdb's copy keeps in-frame clones and lacks some. The sample contains fewer than 1.4 million clones, approximately 78% of which appear only once. This clone was recorded only once. Its antigen is still unknown. Partitioning of CD4+ cells yielded a CD45RA+ naive subset and a CD45RA-negative memory subset.

The sequencing input was memory CD4+ T cells from PBMCs. The subset: CD45RA-negative fraction. The chain has TRBV28 and TRBJ2-7; D remains unclear. The origin of this receptor is a man in his late teens or twenties in good health. Some clones in this sample may be carry-over from other donors' samples. Here the CDR3 reads CASRPGLTYEQYF. The CDR3 coding sequence is TGTGCCAGCAGACCGGGTCTAACCTACGAGCAGTACTTC.